This TCR beta chain was recovered during a study of cytomegalovirus exposure and HLA in healthy donors. Study-wide points: A reported reduction in N-insertions relative to the 666-donor mean was seen in an Asian-associated ancestry cluster in a later analysis. Altogether, about 160 TCR beta chains were recorded as cytomegalovirus-associated. In a later analysis, TCR association rates varied by HLA locus: DRB1 most, HLA-C fewest.

Germline values: CDR1 MGHRA, CDR2 YSYEKL. The CDR3 length is 14 residues. V lost 6 bases to trimming and J lost 4 bases, with 15 bases between them. About this clone: Its antigen is unidentified.

The PCR ran on 60 Vbeta and 13 Jbeta primers. Libraries were prepared by immunoSEQ multiplex PCR; TCRdb keeps only in-frame clonotypes and omits some of them. The table lists some 210,000 clones, under 85% of them singletons. As for the donors, each was a healthy bone marrow donor. The chain employs TRBV4-1 and TRBJ1-1, with D tentatively TRBD1 (6 bases). Material: PBMCs. The source of this sequence is a woman aged 50 to 60 in good health and CMV-seropositive. The CDR3 nucleotides are TGCGCCAGCAGACCTACAGGGAGGGGCACTGAAGCTTTCTTT. Translation gives CASRPTGRGTEAFF.